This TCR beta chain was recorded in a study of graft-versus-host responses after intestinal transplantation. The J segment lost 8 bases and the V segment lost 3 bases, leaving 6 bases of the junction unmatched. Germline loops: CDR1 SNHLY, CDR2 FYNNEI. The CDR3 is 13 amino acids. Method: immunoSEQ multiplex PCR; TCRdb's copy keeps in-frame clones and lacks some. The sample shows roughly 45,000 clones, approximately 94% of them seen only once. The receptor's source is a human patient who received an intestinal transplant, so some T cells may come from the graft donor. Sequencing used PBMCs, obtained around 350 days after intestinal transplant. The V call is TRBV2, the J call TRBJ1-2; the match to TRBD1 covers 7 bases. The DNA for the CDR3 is TGTGCCAGCAGTGACGGGGACAGTCAGGGCTACACCTTC. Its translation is CASSDGDSQGYTF.